This T cell receptor (beta chain) was recorded in a study of response to subunit inactivated influenza vaccine. TCRdb reprocessed the RT-PCR reads via MiXCR and lists one record per CDR3 protein. The sample gives under 850,000 distinct CDR3 sequences, less than 20% of which show up once; approximately 11% is in the top ten. Germline CDR1 reads SGHAT; CDR2 reads FQDESV (reference sequence). Trimming stripped 2 bases from V and 0 bases from J, with 14 bases between. The CDR3 consists of 18 residues. This clonotype was counted a few times. The sequences come from PBMCs from blood, collected around 5 days after vaccination. This receptor was taken from a man aged 50-60 years who received an inactivated influenza vaccine. The rearrangement links TRBV11-1 to TRBJ2-6; tentative D call: TRBD1 (6 bases). For the CDR3, the DNA is TGTGCCAGCAGCTTAAGACGTTGGGGGCTCTCTGGGGCCAACGTCCTGACTTTC. This sequence encodes CASSLRRWGLSGANVLTF. Supplemented by reference TRBV11-1 and TRBJ2-6, the full variable domain reads EAEVAQSPRYKITEKSQAVAFWCDPISGHATLYWYRQILGQGPELLVQFQDESVVDDSQLPKDRFSAERLKGVDSTLKIQPAELGDSAMYLCASSLRRWGLSGANVLTFGAGSRLTVL.